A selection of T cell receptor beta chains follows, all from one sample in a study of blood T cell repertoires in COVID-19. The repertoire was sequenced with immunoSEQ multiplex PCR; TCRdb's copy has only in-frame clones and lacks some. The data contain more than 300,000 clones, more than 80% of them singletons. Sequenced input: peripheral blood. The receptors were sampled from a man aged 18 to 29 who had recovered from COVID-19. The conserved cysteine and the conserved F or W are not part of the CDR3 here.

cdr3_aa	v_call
ASSETGGSGANVLT	TRBV2
ASSPWTPTGFGELF	TRBV7-8
ASYQLFGTGGLLTEAF	TRBV7-9
ASSSLAGRYEQY	TRBV11-2
ASSFSRAYNSPLH	TRBV11-2
ASSRGLAGGETQY	TRBV6-5
ASSIRLAGATDTQY	TRBV19
ASSLVDRSDEQY	TRBV7-9
ASSTGTGVNTEAF	TRBV7-6
ASSSPGGGAYEQY	TRBV7-8
ASSAIGVGSYNEQF	TRBV7-3
ASSFSTGIGETQY	TRBV6-5
ASSFSSGSSGNTIY	TRBV19
ASTSGRASGTDTQY	TRBV4-2
ASRQGMHQPQH	TRBV19
ASGWTGRGEKLF	TRBV12-5
ASRLAGGYEQY	TRBV27
ASGTPGSGRTYEQY	TRBV2
ASSQEQGRETQY	TRBV4-1
ASSIRGTPYEQY	TRBV19
ASSPWTGGPYEQY	TRBV7-2